The source of this T cell receptor (beta chain) is a study of fetal regulatory T cell absence and autoimmunity. Overall study context: Without clinical diabetes, IPEX patients showed exocrine pancreas autoimmunity. General study findings and limits: Broadly similar TRB gene family usage was seen in pancreas and cord blood. The oligoclonal enrichment was interpreted as supporting antigen-driven pancreatic autoimmunity before birth in IPEX syndrome.

The V segment lost 6 bases and the J segment 0 bases; nucleotides outside the gene matches: 13. This CDR3 has 18 amino acids. Looked up from germline, CDR1 is MNHEY and CDR2 is SMNVEV (reference sequence). Points on this clone: The antigen remains undetermined.

Assay: immunoSEQ multiplex PCR; the TCRdb copy retains only in-frame clones and omits some. The sample lists about 46,000 clones, 70% to 85% seen once, with 0.41% in the top ten. Sequencing input: cord blood. The chain is built from TRBV27 and TRBJ2-3; 9 nucleotides match TRBD2. The source is a newborn boy with IPEX syndrome. CDR3: CASSTRPLAGGSTDTQYF. CDR3 nucleotides: TGTGCCAGCAGCACACGTCCACTAGCGGGCGGGAGCACAGATACGCAGTATTTT.